A selection of T cell receptor beta chains follows, all from one sample in a study of shared clonotypes between healthy human individuals. Repertoires were generated with immunoSEQ multiplex PCR, while TCRdb's copy carries only in-frame clones and drops some. The repertoire holds about 2 million clones, with 90% to 95% as singletons. The source material was naive CD4+ T cells sorted from blood. The receptors here all came from a man aged 18 to 30 in good health. CDR3s include the opening cysteine and the closing phenylalanine or tryptophan. D genes are given only for firm matches.

cdr3_nt cdr3_aa j_call cdr3_length v_call d_call
TGTGCCAGCTCACCACGGCAGGAGACCTACGAGCAGTACTTC CASSPRQETYEQYF TRBJ2-7 14 TRBV18 NA
TGTGCCAGCAGCTTTGGATTCGGTTGGGGGACTGAAGCTTTCTTT CASSFGFGWGTEAFF TRBJ1-1 15 TRBV5-5 NA
TGTGCCAGCAGCGTAACAGGGGGCGCCGCCTCTGGCTACACCTTC CASSVTGGAASGYTF TRBJ1-2 15 TRBV11-2 TRBD1
TGTGCCAGCAGTGTTCGGGTCCCCGGTACGCAGTATTTT CASSVRVPGTQYF TRBJ2-3 13 TRBV2 NA
TGTGCCAGCAGTTTTCAGGGGCGTTCGAACACTGAAGCTTTCTTT CASSFQGRSNTEAFF TRBJ1-1 15 TRBV6-5 NA
TGTGCCAGCTCACCAAAGGGACAGGGCGCTGAAGCTTTCTTT CASSPKGQGAEAFF TRBJ1-1 14 TRBV18 TRBD1
TGTGCCGTTAGTCCAGGGGGCACGAACTATGGCTACACCTTC CAVSPGGTNYGYTF TRBJ1-2 14 TRBV6-1 TRBD1
TGCGCCAGCAGCCGGGGACAGGGGGCATCTCAGCCCCAGCATTTT CASSRGQGASQPQHF TRBJ1-5 15 TRBV4-1 TRBD1
TGTGCCATCCCTCAGCCCCAGCATTTT CAIPQPQHF TRBJ1-5 9 TRBV3-2 NA
TGTGCCAGCAGGGGGGGGACGTTGGCGGGAAACACCATATATTTT CASRGGTLAGNTIYF TRBJ1-3 15 TRBV6-1 NA